This T cell receptor (beta chain) derives from a study of CD8 T cells in Susac syndrome (dated by TCRdb to the late 2010s). Concerning the study at large: Repertoire sequencing was used to test whether CD8+ T cell activation and differentiation in Susac syndrome was antigen driven.

Notes on this clonotype: Its antigen remains undetermined. Per-base qualities were not stored, and no clone one base away is much larger.

Per the germline V gene, KGHSH is the CDR1 and LQKENI is the CDR2. Between the V and J ends, shortened by 2 bases and 6 bases respectively, the junction contains 19 bases. From the cysteine through the phenylalanine, the CDR3 covers 16 amino acids. Solely the CDR3 DNA is kept, with 48 bases framed from the first base. RNA was extracted with the RNeasy kit and roughly 0.45 to 1 ug was reverse transcribed using random hexamers. The immunoSEQ multiplex PCR assay, covering 54 Vbeta and 13 Jbeta segments, was used to amplify TCR beta CDR3 regions. PCR amplification bias was corrected by using a synthetic template baseline for primer optimization and computational correction. As for the original processing: Reads were assigned to V, D and J genes according to IMGT and analyzed in immunoSEQ Analyzer, with only productive sequences retained. To calculate clonality, Shannon entropy was normalized by log2 of the number of productive unique sequences and then subtracted from one. For each patient and control, public and private clones were evaluated among the 100 most prevalent clones. Clones were defined as Susac-specific if absent from the healthy and MS cohorts, from 1052 published viral clones and from other ImmuneACCESS disease sequences. TCRdb trimmed public reads at Q25 via fastp, called clones via MiXCR and kept in-frame beta chains. Rows matching on CDR3 protein sequence are summarized as one entry with the most common DNA and genes. The V and J calls here are based on TCRdb, not the publication. For this sample there are more than 200,000 distinct CDR3 sequences; approximately 92% appear just once. The ten largest clonotypes hold roughly 0.072% of the sample.

The study at large found these results: The number of individuals in the TCR sequencing and HLA analysis was acknowledged as relatively small.

High-throughput TCR beta sequencing profiled peripheral blood CD8+ and CD4+ T cells from healthy donors, Susac syndrome patients and multiple sclerosis patients. Multiple sclerosis controls were treatment-naive patients with stable or active relapsing-remitting disease fulfilling revised McDonald criteria. Bulk CD8+ and CD4+ T cells were purified magnetically by negative isolation, whereas CD8+ TEMRA cells were enriched by FACS. Blood was collected in EDTA tubes and processed within 24 hours, with PBMCs isolated through density gradient centrifugation. PBMCs intended for TCR sequencing were cryopreserved in liquid nitrogen and thawed later in a water bath at 37 degrees C. A purity of at least 90% was achieved for sorted or isolated CD4+, CD8+ and CD8+ TEMRA cells.

Specimen: CD4+ T cells from PBMCs. The sequence is built from TRBV18 and TRBJ1-2; the D segment cannot be called with confidence. This TCR was recovered from a human donor with multiple sclerosis. The CDR3 in this case is CASSPSDRFYGDGYTF. DNA sequence: TGTGCCAGCTCACCAAGCGACCGCTTCTATGGGGATGGCTACACCTTC.